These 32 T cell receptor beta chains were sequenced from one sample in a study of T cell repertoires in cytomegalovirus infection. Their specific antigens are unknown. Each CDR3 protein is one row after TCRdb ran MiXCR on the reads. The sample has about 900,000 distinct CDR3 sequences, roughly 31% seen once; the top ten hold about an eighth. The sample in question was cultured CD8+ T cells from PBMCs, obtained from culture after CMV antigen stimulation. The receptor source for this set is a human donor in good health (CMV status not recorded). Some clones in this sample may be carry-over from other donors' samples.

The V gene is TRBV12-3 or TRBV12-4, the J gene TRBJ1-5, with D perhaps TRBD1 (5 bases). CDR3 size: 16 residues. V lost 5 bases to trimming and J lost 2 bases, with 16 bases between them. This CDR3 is CASSLTQVIGNQPQHF. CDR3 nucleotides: TGTGCCAGCAGTCTTACACAGGTTATAGGCAATCAGCCCCAGCATTTT.

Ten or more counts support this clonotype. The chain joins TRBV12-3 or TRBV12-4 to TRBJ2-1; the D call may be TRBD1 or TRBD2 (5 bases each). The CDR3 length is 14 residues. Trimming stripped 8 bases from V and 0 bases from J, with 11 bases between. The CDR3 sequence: CASATRGSYNEQFF. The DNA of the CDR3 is TGTGCCAGCGCTACTAGGGGCTCCTACAATGAGCAGTTCTTC.

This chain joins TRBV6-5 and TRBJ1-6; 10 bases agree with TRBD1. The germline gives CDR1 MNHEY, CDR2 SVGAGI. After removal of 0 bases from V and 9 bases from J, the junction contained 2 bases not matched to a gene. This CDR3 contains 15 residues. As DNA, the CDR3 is TGTGCCAGCAGTTACTCGACAGGGGGCACTTCACCCCTCCACTTT. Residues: CASSYSTGGTSPLHF.

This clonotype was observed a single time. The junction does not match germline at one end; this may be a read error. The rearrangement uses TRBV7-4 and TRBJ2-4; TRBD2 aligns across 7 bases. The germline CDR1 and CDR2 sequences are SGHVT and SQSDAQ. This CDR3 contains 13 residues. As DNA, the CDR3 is TGTGCCAACAGCCCTGGACCCCGGGGGGATGGGCACTTC. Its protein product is CANSPGPRGDGHF.

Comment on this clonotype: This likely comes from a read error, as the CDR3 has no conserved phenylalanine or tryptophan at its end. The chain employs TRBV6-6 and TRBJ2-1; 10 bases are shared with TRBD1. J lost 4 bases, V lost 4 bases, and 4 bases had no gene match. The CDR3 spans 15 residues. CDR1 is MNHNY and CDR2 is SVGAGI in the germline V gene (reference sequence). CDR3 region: CASSSGTGAYNEQFS. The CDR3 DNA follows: TGTGCCAGCAGTTCCGGGACAGGGGCTTACAATGAGCAGTTCTCC.

This CDR3 reads CASSHLGTGAPNTEAFF. For the CDR3, the DNA is TGCGCCAGCAGCCATCTAGGGACAGGGGCCCCGAACACTGAAGCTTTCTTT. The chain carries TRBV4-1 and TRBJ1-1; 10 bases are a match to TRBD1. Trimming cost V 3 bases and J 1 base; bases outside gene matches: 8. Germline loops: CDR1 MGHRA, CDR2 YSYEKL. This CDR3 contains 17 residues.

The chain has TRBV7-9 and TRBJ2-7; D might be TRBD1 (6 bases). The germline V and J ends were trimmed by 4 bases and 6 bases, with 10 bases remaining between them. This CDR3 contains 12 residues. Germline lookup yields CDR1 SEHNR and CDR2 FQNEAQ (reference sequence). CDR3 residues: CASSSDRTEQYF. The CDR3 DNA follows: TGTGCCAGCAGCTCGGACAGAACCGAGCAGTACTTC. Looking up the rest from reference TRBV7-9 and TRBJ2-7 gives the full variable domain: DTGVSQNPRHKITKRGQNVTFRCDPISEHNRLYWYRQTLGQGPEFLTYFQNEAQLEKSRLLSDRFSAERPKGSFSTLEIQRTEQGDSAMYLCASSSDRTEQYFGPGTRLTVT.

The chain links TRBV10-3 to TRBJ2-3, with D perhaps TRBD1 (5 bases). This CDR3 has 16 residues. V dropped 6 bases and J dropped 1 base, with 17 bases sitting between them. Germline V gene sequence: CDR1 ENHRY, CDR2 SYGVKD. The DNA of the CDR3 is TGTGCCATCAGGACCTGGGGAACAGGCGGCACAGATACGCAGTATTTT. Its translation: CAIRTWGTGGTDTQYF.

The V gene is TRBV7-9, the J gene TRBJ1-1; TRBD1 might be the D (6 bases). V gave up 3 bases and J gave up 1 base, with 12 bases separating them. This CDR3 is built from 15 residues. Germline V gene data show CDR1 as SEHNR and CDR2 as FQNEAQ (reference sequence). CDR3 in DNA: TGTGCCAGCAGCTTGGGGGCGCCTTGGAACACTGAAGCTTTCTTT. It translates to CASSLGAPWNTEAFF. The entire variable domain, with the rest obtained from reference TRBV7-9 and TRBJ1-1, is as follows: DTGVSQNPRHKITKRGQNVTFRCDPISEHNRLYWYRQTLGQGPEFLTYFQNEAQLEKSRLLSDRFSAERPKGSFSTLEIQRTEQGDSAMYLCASSLGAPWNTEAFFGQGTRLTVV.

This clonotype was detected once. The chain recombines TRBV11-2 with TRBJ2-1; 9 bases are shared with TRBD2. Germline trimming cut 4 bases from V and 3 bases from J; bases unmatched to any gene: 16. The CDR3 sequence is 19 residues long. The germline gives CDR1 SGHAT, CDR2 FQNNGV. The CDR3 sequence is CASSWSLAGGAESYNEQFF. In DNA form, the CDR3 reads TGTGCCAGCAGCTGGTCCTTGGCGGGGGGGGCCGAAAGCTACAATGAGCAGTTCTTC. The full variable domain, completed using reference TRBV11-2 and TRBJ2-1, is EAGVAQSPRYKIIEKRQSVAFWCNPISGHATLYWYQQILGQGPKLLIQFQNNGVVDDSQLPKDRFSAERLKGVDSTLKIQPAKLEDSAVYLCASSWSLAGGAESYNEQFFGPGTRLTVL.

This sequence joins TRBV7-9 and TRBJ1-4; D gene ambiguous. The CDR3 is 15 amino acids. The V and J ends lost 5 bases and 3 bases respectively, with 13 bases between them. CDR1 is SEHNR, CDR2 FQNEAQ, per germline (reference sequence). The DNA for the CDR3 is TGTGCCAGCAGCGCCGCCGGGCGGTCTAATGAAAAACTGTTTTTT. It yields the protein CASSAAGRSNEKLFF.

CDR3 in DNA: TGTGCCAGCAGTTTATCTTGGTCAGGCCTAGCCAAAAACATTCAGTACTTC. Protein product: CASSLSWSGLAKNIQYF. The chain is built from TRBV27 and TRBJ2-4; no firm D call. Trimming stripped 0 bases from V and 0 bases from J, with 12 bases between. The CDR3 spans 17 residues. Per the germline V gene, CDR1 is MNHEY and CDR2 is SMNVEV (reference sequence).

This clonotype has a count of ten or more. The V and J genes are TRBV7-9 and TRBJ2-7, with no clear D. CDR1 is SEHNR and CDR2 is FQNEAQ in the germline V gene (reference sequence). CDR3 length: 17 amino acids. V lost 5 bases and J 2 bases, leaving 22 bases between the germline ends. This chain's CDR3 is CASSMDGPIQYTYEQYF. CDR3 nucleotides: TGTGCCAGCAGCATGGACGGACCAATTCAATATACCTACGAGCAGTACTTC.

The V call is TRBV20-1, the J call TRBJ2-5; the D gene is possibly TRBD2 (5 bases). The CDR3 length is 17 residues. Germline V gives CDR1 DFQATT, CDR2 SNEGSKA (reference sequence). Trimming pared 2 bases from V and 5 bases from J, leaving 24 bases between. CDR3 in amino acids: CSARPRGSLFKSETQYF. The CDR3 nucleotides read TGCAGTGCTAGACCCCGTGGGAGTCTGTTCAAGTCGGAGACCCAGTACTTC.

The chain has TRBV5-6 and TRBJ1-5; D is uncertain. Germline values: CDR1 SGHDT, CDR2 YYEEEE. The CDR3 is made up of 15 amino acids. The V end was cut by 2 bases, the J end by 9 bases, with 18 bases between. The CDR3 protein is CASSFGYGSFRPQHF. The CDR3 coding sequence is TGTGCCAGCAGCTTCGGGTACGGTTCATTTCGGCCCCAGCATTTT.

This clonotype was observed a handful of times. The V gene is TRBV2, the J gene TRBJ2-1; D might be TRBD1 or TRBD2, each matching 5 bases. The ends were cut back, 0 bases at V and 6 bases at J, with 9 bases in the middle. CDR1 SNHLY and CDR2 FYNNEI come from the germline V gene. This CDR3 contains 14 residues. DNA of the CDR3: TGTGCCAGCAGTGAAGCGTGGGACGTCAATGAGCAGTTCTTC. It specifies CASSEAWDVNEQFF.

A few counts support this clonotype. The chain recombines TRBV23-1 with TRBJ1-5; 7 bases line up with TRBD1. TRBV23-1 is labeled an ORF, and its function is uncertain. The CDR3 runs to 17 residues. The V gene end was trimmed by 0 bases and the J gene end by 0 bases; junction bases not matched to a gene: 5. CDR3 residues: CASSQSGQLYSNQPQHF. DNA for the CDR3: TGCGCCAGCAGTCAATCGGGACAGCTTTATAGCAATCAGCCCCAGCATTTT.

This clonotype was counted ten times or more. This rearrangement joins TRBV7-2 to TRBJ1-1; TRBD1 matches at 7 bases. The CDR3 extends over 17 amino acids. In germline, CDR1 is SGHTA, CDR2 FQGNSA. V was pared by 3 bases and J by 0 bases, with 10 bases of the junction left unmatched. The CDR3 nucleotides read TGTGCCAGCAGCTTTGGACTAGGGGGCCCACTGAACACTGAAGCTTTCTTT. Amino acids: CASSFGLGGPLNTEAFF.

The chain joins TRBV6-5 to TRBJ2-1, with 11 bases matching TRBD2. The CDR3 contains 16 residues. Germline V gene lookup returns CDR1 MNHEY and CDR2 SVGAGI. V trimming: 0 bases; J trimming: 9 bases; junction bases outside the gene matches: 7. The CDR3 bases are TGTGCCAGCAGTTACTCGTTTAGCGGGGGGGCGGGTGAGCAGTTCTTC. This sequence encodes CASSYSFSGGAGEQFF.

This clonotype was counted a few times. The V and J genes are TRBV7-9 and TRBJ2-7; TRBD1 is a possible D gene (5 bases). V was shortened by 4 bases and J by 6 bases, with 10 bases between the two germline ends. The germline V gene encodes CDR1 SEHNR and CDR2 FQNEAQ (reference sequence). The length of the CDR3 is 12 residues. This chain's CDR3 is CASSSGWSEQYV. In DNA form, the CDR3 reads TGTGCCAGCAGCTCAGGGTGGTCCGAGCAGTACGTC.

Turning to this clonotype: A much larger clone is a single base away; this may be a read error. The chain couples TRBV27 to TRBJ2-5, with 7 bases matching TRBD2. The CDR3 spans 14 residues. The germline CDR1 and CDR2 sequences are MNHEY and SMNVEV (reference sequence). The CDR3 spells CASSFGGYQETQCF. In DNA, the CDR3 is TGTGCCAGCAGTTTCGGGGGGTACCAAGAGACCCAGTGCTTC.

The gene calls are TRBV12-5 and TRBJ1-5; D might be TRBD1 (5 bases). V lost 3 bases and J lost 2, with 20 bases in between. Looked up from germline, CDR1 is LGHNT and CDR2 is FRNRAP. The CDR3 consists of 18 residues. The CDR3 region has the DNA TGTGCTAGTGGTTTTACCCTTCAAGGGGCGAGCGGCAATCAGCCCCAGCATTTT. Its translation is CASGFTLQGASGNQPQHF. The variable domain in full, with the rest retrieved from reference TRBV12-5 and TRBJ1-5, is DARVTQTPRHKVTEMGQEVTMRCQPILGHNTVFWYRQTMMQGLELLAYFRNRAPLDDSGMPKDRFSAEMPDATLATLKIQPSEPRDSAVYFCASGFTLQGASGNQPQHFGDGTRLSIL.

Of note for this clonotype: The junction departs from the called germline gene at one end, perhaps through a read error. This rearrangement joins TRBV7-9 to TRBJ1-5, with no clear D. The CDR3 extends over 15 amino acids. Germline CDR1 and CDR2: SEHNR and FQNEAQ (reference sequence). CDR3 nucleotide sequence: TGTGCCAGCAGCCCCCTAGACACCAGCAATCAGACCCAGCATTTT. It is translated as CASSPLDTSNQTQHF.

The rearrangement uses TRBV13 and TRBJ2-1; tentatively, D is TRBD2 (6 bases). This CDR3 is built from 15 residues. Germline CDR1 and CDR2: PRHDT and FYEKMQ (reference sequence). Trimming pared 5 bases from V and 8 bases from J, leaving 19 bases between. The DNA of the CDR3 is TGTGCCAGCAGCGACCCCGGGGGAGTGGCCGATGAGCAGTTCTTC. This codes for CASSDPGGVADEQFF.

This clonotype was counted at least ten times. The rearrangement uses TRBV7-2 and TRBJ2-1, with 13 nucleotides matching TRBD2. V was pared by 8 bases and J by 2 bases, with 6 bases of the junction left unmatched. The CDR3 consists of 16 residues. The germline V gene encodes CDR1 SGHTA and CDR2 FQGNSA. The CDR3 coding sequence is TGTGCCAGCGGTAGACTAGCGGGGGGCCCCTACAATGAGCAGTTCTTC. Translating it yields CASGRLAGGPYNEQFF.

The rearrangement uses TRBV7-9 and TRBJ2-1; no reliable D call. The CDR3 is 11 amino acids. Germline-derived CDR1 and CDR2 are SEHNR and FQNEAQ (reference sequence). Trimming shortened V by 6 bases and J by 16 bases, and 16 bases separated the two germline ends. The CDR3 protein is CASRPGPSLFF. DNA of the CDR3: TGTGCCAGCAGACCCGGCCCCAGTCTCTTCTTC.

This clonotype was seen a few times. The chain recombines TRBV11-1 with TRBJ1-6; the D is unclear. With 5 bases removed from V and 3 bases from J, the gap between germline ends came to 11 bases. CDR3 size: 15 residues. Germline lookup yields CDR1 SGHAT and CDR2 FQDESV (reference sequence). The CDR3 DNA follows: TGTGCCAGCAGCAACGACGCCGTCTATAATTCACCCCTCCACTTT. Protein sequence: CASSNDAVYNSPLHF.

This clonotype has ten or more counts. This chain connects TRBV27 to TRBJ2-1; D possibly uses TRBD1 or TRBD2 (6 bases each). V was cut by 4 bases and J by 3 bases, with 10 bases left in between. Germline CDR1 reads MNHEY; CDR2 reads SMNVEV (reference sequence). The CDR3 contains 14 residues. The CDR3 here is CASSYGGDYNEQFF. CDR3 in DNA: TGTGCCAGCAGTTACGGGGGCGACTACAATGAGCAGTTCTTC.

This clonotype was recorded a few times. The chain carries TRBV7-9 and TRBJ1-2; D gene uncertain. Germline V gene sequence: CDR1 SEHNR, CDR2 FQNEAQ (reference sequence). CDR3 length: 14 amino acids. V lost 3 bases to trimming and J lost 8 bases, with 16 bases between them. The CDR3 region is CASSFPGPLQGYTF. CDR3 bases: TGTGCCAGCAGCTTTCCCGGGCCCCTCCAGGGCTACACCTTC. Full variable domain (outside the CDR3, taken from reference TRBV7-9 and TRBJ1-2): DTGVSQNPRHKITKRGQNVTFRCDPISEHNRLYWYRQTLGQGPEFLTYFQNEAQLEKSRLLSDRFSAERPKGSFSTLEIQRTEQGDSAMYLCASSFPGPLQGYTFGSGTRLTVV.

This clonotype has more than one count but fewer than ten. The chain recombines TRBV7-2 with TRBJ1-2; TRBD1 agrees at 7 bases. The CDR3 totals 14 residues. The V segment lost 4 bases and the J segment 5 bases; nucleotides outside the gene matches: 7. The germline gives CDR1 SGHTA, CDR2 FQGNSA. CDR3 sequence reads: CASSSGQESYGYTF. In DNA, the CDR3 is TGTGCCAGCAGCTCTGGACAGGAGTCTTATGGCTACACCTTC.

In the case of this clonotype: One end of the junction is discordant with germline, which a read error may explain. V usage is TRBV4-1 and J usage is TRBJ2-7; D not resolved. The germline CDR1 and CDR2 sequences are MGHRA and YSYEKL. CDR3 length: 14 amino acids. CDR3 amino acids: CASSQDWARDEQYF. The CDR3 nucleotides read TGTGCCAGCAGCCAAGATTGGGCACGGGACGAGCAGTACTTC.

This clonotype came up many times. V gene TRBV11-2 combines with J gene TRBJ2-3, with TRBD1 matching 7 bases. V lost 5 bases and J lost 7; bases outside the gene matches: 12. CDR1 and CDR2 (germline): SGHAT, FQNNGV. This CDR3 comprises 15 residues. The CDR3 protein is CASSPRDSPVYTQYF. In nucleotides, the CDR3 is TGTGCCAGCAGCCCAAGGGACAGCCCCGTATATACGCAGTATTTT.